This record concerns one T cell receptor (beta chain) sequence. What it recognizes is unknown. The length of the CDR3 is 15 residues. V lost 5 bases, J lost 2 bases, and 13 bases lay in between. CDR1 is SEHNR, CDR2 FQNEAQ, per germline (reference sequence). Unique molecular identifiers were present on cDNA, and template switching added a universal primer site. MiXCR, run by TCRdb on the 5' RACE reads, gives a single entry per CDR3 protein. The table shows 500,000 or so distinct CDR3 sequences, with roughly an eighth occurring only once. The data were taken from a study of identical twins. Study conclusions and caveats: Invariant MAIT and iNKT cells may have partly biased zero-insertion analyses. There was an excess of low generation probability in the out-of-frame alpha sequences that twins shared. Twins shared beta out-of-frame sequences in excess, but this excess was weaker.

The data also belong to a second study, concerning yellow fever vaccine responses in identical twins.

This chain links TRBV7-9 with TRBJ1-5; D is perhaps TRBD1 (5 bases). The source is a woman between 18 and 29 years old in good health. The sample consisted of CD4+ T cells sorted from blood. The CDR3 DNA sequence: TGTGCCAGCAGCCGGGGGGATATAGGCAATCAGCCCCAGCATTTT. Its translation: CASSRGDIGNQPQHF.